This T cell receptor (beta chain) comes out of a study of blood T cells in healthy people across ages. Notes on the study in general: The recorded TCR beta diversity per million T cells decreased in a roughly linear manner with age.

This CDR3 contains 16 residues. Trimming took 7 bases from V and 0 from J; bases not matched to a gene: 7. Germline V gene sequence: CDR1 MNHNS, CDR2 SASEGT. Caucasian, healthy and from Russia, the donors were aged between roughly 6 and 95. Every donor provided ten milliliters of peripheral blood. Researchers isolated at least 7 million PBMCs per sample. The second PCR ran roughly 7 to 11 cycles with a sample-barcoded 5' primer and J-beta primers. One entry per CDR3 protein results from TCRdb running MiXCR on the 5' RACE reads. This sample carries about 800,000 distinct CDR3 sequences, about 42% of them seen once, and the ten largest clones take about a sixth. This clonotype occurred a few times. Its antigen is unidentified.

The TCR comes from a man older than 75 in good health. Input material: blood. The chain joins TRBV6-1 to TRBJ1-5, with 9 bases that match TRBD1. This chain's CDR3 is CASTGGGQGSNQPQHF. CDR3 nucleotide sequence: TGTGCCAGCACCGGCGGGGGACAGGGTAGCAATCAGCCCCAGCATTTT.